In this sample, the clone carrying this T cell receptor (beta chain) turned up once. The length of the CDR3 is 15 residues. Germline CDR1 MNHEY, CDR2 SVGEGT. V trimming: 5 bases; J trimming: 0 bases; junction bases outside the gene matches: 3. Assay: immunoSEQ multiplex PCR; the TCRdb copy retains only in-frame clones and omits some. The sample has 260,000 or so clones, over 75% seen once. This specimen belongs to a study of blood T cell repertoires in COVID-19. The overall study: Sites across the United States, Italy and Spain contributed samples from acute and convalescent COVID-19.

This sequence joins TRBV6-2 or TRBV6-3 and TRBJ1-5, with 8 bases aligning to TRBD1. The receptor comes from a human donor in a cohort sampled during active COVID-19. Source material: peripheral blood. Here the CDR3 DNA reads TGTGCCAGCAGTAGGACAGGGACTAGCAATCAGCCCCAGCATTTT. It is translated as CASSRTGTSNQPQHF.